The rows below give T cell receptor beta chains drawn from one sample of a study of blood T cell repertoires in COVID-19. Measured with immunoSEQ multiplex PCR; TCRdb has only the in-frame clones, and not every one. The table has under 300,000 clones, 70% to 90% seen once; the top ten hold approximately 2.1%. Sequenced sample: peripheral blood. Every receptor here comes from a woman in her thirties or forties who had recovered from COVID-19. Both conserved end residues are part of each CDR3. The D gene is left open where the match is weak. Clone size is given for some rows only: seen once, a few or many times, or a class if the clone is expanded.

v_call	d_call	j_call	clone_size	cdr3_aa	cdr3_nt
TRBV28	NA	TRBJ2-1	NA	CASSSRTPRNEQFF	TGTGCCAGCAGTTCCCGGACTCCCCGGAACGAGCAGTTCTTC
TRBV5-5	TRBD1	TRBJ2-7	NA	CASRLGQGSSYEQYF	TGTGCCAGCAGATTGGGACAGGGAAGCTCCTACGAGCAGTACTTC
TRBV3-1/TRBV3-2	TRBD2	TRBJ2-2	NA	CASSQVLRRSGGAAGELFF	TGTGCCAGCAGCCAAGTTTTGAGGAGGAGCGGGGGGGCGGCCGGGGAGCTGTTTTTT
TRBV7-2	TRBD2	TRBJ2-5	NA	CASSLGRVTGGPGETQYF	TGTGCCAGCAGCTTAGGGAGGGTAACGGGAGGGCCGGGGGAGACCCAGTACTTC
TRBV3-1/TRBV3-2	TRBD2	TRBJ2-3	NA	CASSQEASGSRPHITDTQYF	TGTGCCAGCAGCCAAGAAGCTAGCGGGAGCCGCCCACATATTACAGATACGCAGTATTTT
TRBV2	TRBD1	TRBJ2-1	few	CASSAGYRGTYNEQFF	TGTGCCAGCAGTGCAGGGTACAGGGGTACCTACAATGAGCAGTTCTTC
TRBV4-2	TRBD1	TRBJ1-1	once	CASSQLDRDWSGDTEAFF	TGTGCCAGCAGCCAACTGGACAGGGATTGGTCCGGGGACACTGAAGCTTTCTTT
TRBV7-8	NA	TRBJ1-5	NA	CASSFDSSNQPQHF	TGTGCCAGCAGCTTTGACAGCTCCAATCAGCCCCAGCATTTT
TRBV5-1	NA	TRBJ1-4	NA	CASSAHTMNEKLFF	TGCGCCAGCAGCGCCCACACGATGAATGAAAAACTGTTTTTT
TRBV4-1	TRBD1	TRBJ2-3	NA	CASSHLRATGGGDTQYF	TGCGCCAGCAGCCACCTGAGGGCGACAGGGGGAGGGGATACGCAGTATTTT
TRBV30	NA	TRBJ1-2	NA	CAWSETYGYTF	TGTGCCTGGTCGGAGACTTATGGCTACACCTTC
TRBV2	NA	TRBJ2-2	NA	CASSRTPQGTGELFF	TGTGCCAGCAGTCGAACCCCCCAGGGCACCGGGGAGCTGTTTTTT
TRBV3-1/TRBV3-2	NA	TRBJ2-5	NA	CASSPVCRNQETQYF	TGTGCCAGCAGCCCTGTGTGCAGGAACCAAGAGACCCAGTACTTC
TRBV7-7	TRBD1	TRBJ1-3	NA	CASSLDRGPGNTIYF	TGTGCTAGCAGCTTGGACAGGGGACCGGGAAACACCATATATTTT
TRBV6-5	TRBD1	TRBJ2-7	NA	CASSYGTGIYEQYF	TGTGCCAGCAGTTACGGGACAGGCATCTACGAGCAGTACTTC
TRBV10-3	TRBD2	TRBJ2-7	NA	CASGAGGYEQYF	TGTGCCTCCGGGGCGGGAGGTTACGAGCAGTACTTC
TRBV5-1	TRBD2	TRBJ2-7	NA	CASSPVTGGPYEQYF	TGCGCCAGCAGCCCCGTGACGGGAGGTCCGTACGAGCAGTACTTC
TRBV6-5	NA	TRBJ2-7	NA	CASSYLNSEQYF	TGTGCCAGCAGTTACCTAAACAGCGAGCAGTACTTC
TRBV19	NA	TRBJ1-4	NA	CASRSARGRDEKLFF	TGTGCCAGTAGATCAGCTAGGGGCAGGGATGAAAAACTGTTTTTT
TRBV29-1	NA	TRBJ2-1	once	CSVDNHREQFF	TGCAGCGTCGACAATCATCGTGAGCAGTTCTTC
TRBV21-1	NA	TRBJ2-1	NA	CASKTGTGAYNEQFF	TGTGCCAGCAAAACCGGGACAGGCGCCTACAATGAGCAGTTCTTC
TRBV19	NA	TRBJ1-2	NA	CASTTRGTWIGVYGYTF	TGTGCCAGTACCACCAGAGGAACTTGGATAGGTGTCTATGGCTACACCTTC
TRBV5-6	TRBD1	TRBJ1-1	NA	CASSSLTGTEAFF	TGTGCCAGCAGCTCACTGACAGGGACTGAAGCTTTCTTT
TRBV2	TRBD1	TRBJ2-3	NA	CASKPGTGVPDTQYF	TGTGCCAGCAAGCCAGGGACAGGGGTTCCAGATACGCAGTATTTT
TRBV4-1	NA	TRBJ1-5	NA	CASSQSPVGGNQPQHF	TGCGCCAGCAGCCAAAGCCCGGTCGGGGGCAATCAGCCCCAGCATTTT
TRBV5-6	NA	TRBJ1-3	once	CASNYYSTVSSGNTIYF	TGTGCCAGCAACTATTATTCGACAGTATCATCTGGAAACACCATATATTTT
TRBV30	NA	TRBJ1-6	once	CAWSLSGAVLYSPLHF	TGTGCCTGGAGTCTATCTGGGGCAGTCCTATATTCACCCCTCCACTTT
TRBV5-6	NA	TRBJ2-7	NA	CASRLAPQGPHEQYF	TGTGCCAGCAGATTGGCGCCGCAGGGGCCCCACGAGCAGTACTTC
TRBV30	TRBD2	TRBJ2-3	NA	CAWTSGSTDTQYF	TGTGCCTGGACTAGCGGGAGCACAGATACGCAGTATTTT
TRBV24-1	TRBD2	TRBJ2-4	NA	CATSPSGRSGIQYF	TGTGCCACCAGCCCAAGCGGGAGGAGCGGCATTCAGTACTTC
TRBV13	NA	TRBJ1-2	NA	CASSSSSGRGGSRGYGYTF	TGTGCCAGCAGCTCCTCGTCTGGCAGGGGCGGATCGAGAGGGTATGGCTACACCTTC
TRBV7-8	NA	TRBJ2-5	NA	CASSSQGIQARETQYF	TGTGCCAGCAGCTCCCAGGGGATACAGGCCAGAGAGACCCAGTACTTC
TRBV15	TRBD2	TRBJ2-1	NA	CATSRLLAGGVDEQFF	TGTGCCACCAGCCGGCTGCTAGCGGGGGGGGTCGATGAGCAGTTCTTC
TRBV6-4	NA	TRBJ2-6	medium-sized	CASSDSGGSGANVLTF	TGTGCCAGCAGTGACTCGGGGGGCTCTGGGGCCAACGTCCTGACTTTC
TRBV15	TRBD1	TRBJ2-7	few	CATSRPGTGKSYEQYF	TGTGCCACCAGCAGGCCCGGGACAGGGAAATCCTACGAGCAGTACTTC
TRBV7-2	TRBD2	TRBJ2-7	once	CASSPLGLGRHYEQYF	TGTGCCAGCAGCCCGCTCGGACTAGGGAGACACTACGAGCAGTACTTC
TRBV6-5	NA	TRBJ1-6	NA	CASSGTYNSPLHF	TGTGCCAGCAGCGGGACCTATAATTCACCCCTCCACTTT
TRBV5-4	TRBD2	TRBJ2-7	NA	CASSVSGTRSYEQYF	TGTGCCAGCAGCGTGAGCGGGACTCGCTCCTACGAGCAGTACTTC
TRBV6-5	NA	TRBJ1-2	once	CASSYQLFYGYTF	TGTGCCAGCAGTTATCAACTCTTCTATGGCTACACCTTC
TRBV4-3	NA	TRBJ1-6	NA	CASSQDVGQGPSPLHF	TGCGCCAGCAGCCAAGATGTGGGTCAGGGTCCCTCACCCCTCCACTTT
TRBV11-3	TRBD1	TRBJ2-1	once	CASSPPGQGTYNEQFF	TGTGCCAGCAGCCCGCCGGGACAGGGGACTTACAATGAGCAGTTCTTC
TRBV10-3	NA	TRBJ1-5	NA	CAISESQYQPQHF	TGTGCCATCAGTGAGTCGCAGTATCAGCCCCAGCATTTT
TRBV19	NA	TRBJ1-4	NA	CASSTAPRKLFF	TGTGCCAGTAGTACAGCCCCGAGGAAACTGTTTTTT
TRBV24-1	TRBD1	TRBJ1-2	NA	CATRMTGEDYGYTF	TGTGCCACCAGGATGACAGGGGAAGACTATGGCTACACCTTC
TRBV9	TRBD2	TRBJ2-3	NA	CASSVEMASGSRGRRTDTQYF	TGTGCTAGCAGCGTAGAGATGGCTAGCGGGAGTAGGGGTCGACGCACAGATACGCAGTATTTT
TRBV6-5	TRBD2	TRBJ2-5	NA	CASIIAGAGETQYF	TGTGCCAGCATTATAGCGGGAGCGGGGGAGACCCAGTACTTC
TRBV30	TRBD1	TRBJ2-7	NA	CAWSVQGGYEQYF	TGTGCCTGGAGTGTACAGGGGGGCTACGAGCAGTACTTC
TRBV5-8	NA	TRBJ2-7	once	CASSSRASKQYF	TGTGCCAGCAGCTCGAGGGCTTCGAAGCAGTACTTC